This T cell receptor (beta chain) was captured by sequencing in a study of cytomegalovirus exposure and HLA in healthy donors. J gave up 8 bases and V 5 bases, and 7 bases lay outside the gene matches. Germline CDR1 is MNHEY and CDR2 is SVGAGI. This CDR3 has 14 amino acids. Researchers ran the PCR with 60 Vbeta and 13 Jbeta primers. Sequenced by immunoSEQ multiplex PCR; TCRdb stores in-frame clones only, minus some. There are 95,000 to 150,000 clones in the sample, with less than 4.5% held by the top ten. The chain recombines TRBV6-5 with TRBJ2-1, with TRBD1 identical over 9 bases. Sequencing was done on a sample of PBMCs. This sequence was found in a man between 18 and 35 years old in good health and CMV-seronegative. CDR3 in DNA: TGTGCCAGCAGTGTGGGACAGGGACGCGATGAGCAGTTCTTC. As protein: CASSVGQGRDEQFF.